In this sample, the clone carrying this T cell receptor (beta chain) turned up a few times. Profiling relied on immunoSEQ multiplex PCR, and the TCRdb table lists in-frame clones only, not all of them. The data hold some 320,000 clones, with 70% to 90% observed a single time. Treatment reported: some 19 received Ad26.COV2.S at low or high dose, single or two shots; roughly five received placebo; per-sample allocation not given. Samples analyzed were those drawn on day 63 after the first vaccine or placebo injection. Donation was by an adult aged 18-55 years who was in Boston. The data originate from a study of Ad26.COV2.S vaccination and SARS-CoV-2 variants. The CDR3 loop spans 14 amino acids. The ends were cut back, 0 bases at V and 1 base at J, with 6 bases in the middle. Germline V gives CDR1 LGHNT, CDR2 FRNRAP.

This clonotype originated in a person aged 18-65 years who received the Ad26.COV2.S COVID-19 vaccine or a placebo. Sequenced material: peripheral blood, taken in a trial of Ad26.COV2.S vaccine versus placebo. The chain uses TRBV12-5 and TRBJ1-2; no reliable D call. Written as DNA, the CDR3 is TGTGCTAGTGGTTTGGTACCAAATAACTATGGCTACACCTTC. Its protein product is CASGLVPNNYGYTF. The variable domain in full, completed from reference TRBV12-5 and TRBJ1-2, reads DARVTQTPRHKVTEMGQEVTMRCQPILGHNTVFWYRQTMMQGLELLAYFRNRAPLDDSGMPKDRFSAEMPDATLATLKIQPSEPRDSAVYFCASGLVPNNYGYTFGSGTRLTVV.